A selection of T cell receptor beta chains follows, all from one sample in a study. Some clones are missing from TCRdb's copy, which holds only in-frame ones; the method was immunoSEQ multiplex PCR. This sample carries around 50,000 clones, roughly 93% of them seen once, and the ten largest clones take over 8.5%. Sequencing input: PBMCs. These receptors all stem from a man aged 40-55 years with rheumatoid arthritis. The CDR3 runs from the conserved cysteine through the conserved F or W. The order of the fields is V gene, clone size, D gene, J gene, CDR3 protein, CDR3 DNA. A D gene is named only where the DNA matches it firmly. Expanded clones are given a class, and other clones once, few, many or no size at all.

TRBV6-1,-,-,TRBJ2-1,CASSEIRGNEQFF,TGTGCCAGCAGTGAAATAAGGGGAAATGAGCAGTTCTTC
TRBV20-1,-,-,TRBJ1-2,CSAGLNYGYTF,TGCAGTGCGGGACTTAACTATGGCTACACCTTC
TRBV20-1,-,-,TRBJ2-7,CSASYGAYEQYF,TGCAGTGCTAGTTATGGCGCCTACGAGCAGTACTTC
TRBV5-1,-,TRBD1,TRBJ2-5,CASRVDRGVETQYF,TGCGCCAGCAGGGTCGACAGGGGGGTAGAGACCCAGTACTTC
TRBV18,-,-,TRBJ2-7,CASSPPEGSYEQYF,TGTGCCAGCTCACCACCGGAGGGTTCCTACGAGCAGTACTTC
TRBV2,-,-,TRBJ2-7,CASSEAPRATYEQYF,TGTGCCAGCAGTGAAGCGCCGCGGGCGACCTACGAGCAGTACTTC
TRBV3-1/TRBV3-2,-,TRBD2,TRBJ2-7,CASSHLAGGLSEQYF,TGTGCCAGCAGCCACCTAGCGGGGGGGCTCTCCGAGCAGTACTTC
TRBV5-8,-,TRBD1,TRBJ1-4,CASSLGQGGEKLFF,TGTGCCAGCAGCTTGGGACAGGGCGGCGAAAAACTGTTTTTT
TRBV6-6,-,TRBD1,TRBJ2-3,CASSYPDRERTDTQYF,TGTGCCAGCAGTTACCCGGACAGGGAGCGCACAGATACGCAGTATTTT
TRBV7-9,-,-,TRBJ1-5,CASSLAGGNNQPQHF,TGTGCCAGCAGCTTAGCGGGAGGGAACAATCAGCCCCAGCATTTT
TRBV30,-,-,TRBJ1-5,CAWRYGGHNQPQHF,TGTGCCTGGAGGTACGGGGGGCACAATCAGCCCCAGCATTTT
TRBV27,-,-,TRBJ2-1,CASSRNNEQFF,TGTGCCAGCAGTCGGAACAATGAGCAGTTCTTC
TRBV6-1,-,TRBD2,TRBJ2-1,CASSEGLAGVDEQFF,TGTGCCAGCAGTGAGGGACTAGCGGGGGTAGATGAGCAGTTCTTC
TRBV7-9,once,TRBD1,TRBJ2-2,CASSPARTGNTGELFF,TGTGCCAGCAGTCCAGCCCGGACAGGGAACACCGGGGAGCTGTTTTTT
TRBV30,-,-,TRBJ2-7,CAWSVDEQYF,TGTGCCTGGAGTGTAGACGAGCAGTACTTC
TRBV29-1,-,TRBD1,TRBJ1-2,CSVSTGGSYGYTF,TGCAGCGTTTCGACAGGGGGCAGCTATGGCTACACCTTC
TRBV18,-,-,TRBJ2-5,CASSTGRVGETQYF,TGTGCCAGCTCGACAGGTCGGGTTGGAGAGACCCAGTACTTC
TRBV2,-,-,TRBJ1-5,CASSRTEALQPQHF,TGTGCCAGCAGTCGGACAGAGGCGTTGCAGCCCCAGCATTTT
TRBV7-8,-,-,TRBJ2-2,CASSHTRSGELFF,TGTGCCAGCAGCCATACTCGTTCCGGGGAGCTGTTTTTT
TRBV9,once,-,TRBJ2-3,CASSPPPGTTDTQYF,TGTGCCAGCAGCCCCCCTCCGGGGACTACAGATACGCAGTATTTT
TRBV28,-,TRBD1,TRBJ2-6,CASSPGTVAGANVLTF,TGTGCCAGCAGCCCCGGGACAGTAGCTGGGGCCAACGTCCTGACTTTC
TRBV13,-,-,TRBJ1-6,CASSLRSAPYSYNSPLHF,TGTGCCAGCAGCCTCAGGTCAGCCCCGTACTCCTATAATTCACCCCTCCACTTT
TRBV29-1,-,TRBD1,TRBJ2-4,CSVEIGQGAENIQYF,TGCAGCGTTGAAATAGGACAGGGGGCCGAAAACATTCAGTACTTC
TRBV5-6,-,-,TRBJ2-3,CASSLSQISTHATDTQYF,TGTGCCAGCAGCTTGAGTCAGATTAGCACCCACGCCACAGATACGCAGTATTTT
TRBV18,-,-,TRBJ1-2,CASSLQRNYGYTF,TGTGCCAGCTCGCTACAGAGAAACTATGGCTACACCTTC
TRBV7-9,-,TRBD2,TRBJ2-1,CASSLAPLREALNEQFF,TGTGCCAGCAGCCTAGCCCCTTTACGGGAGGCCCTAAATGAGCAGTTCTTC
TRBV18,few,-,TRBJ1-1,CASSPQWENTEAFF,TGTGCCAGCTCACCCCAATGGGAGAACACTGAAGCTTTCTTT
TRBV6-2/TRBV6-3,-,-,TRBJ1-6,CASSYPDRSPLHF,TGTGCCAGCAGTTACCCTGATCGATCACCCCTCCACTTT
TRBV10-3,-,TRBD2,TRBJ2-1,CAISGSGLASGDEQFF,TGTGCCATCAGTGGCTCGGGACTAGCATCTGGGGATGAGCAGTTCTTC
TRBV11-3,-,-,TRBJ1-2,CASSLGWVNYGYTF,TGTGCCAGCAGCTTAGGTTGGGTTAACTATGGCTACACCTTC
TRBV27,-,-,TRBJ1-1,CASSLVPGKIGYTEAFF,TGTGCCAGCAGTTTAGTTCCGGGGAAGATAGGTTACACTGAAGCTTTCTTT
TRBV7-9,-,TRBD1,TRBJ1-2,CASSSTRTGVSGYTF,TGTGCCAGCAGCTCAACCAGAACAGGGGTTAGTGGCTACACCTTC
TRBV9,-,-,TRBJ2-5,CASSQAVVYGETQYF,TGTGCCAGCAGCCAAGCGGTCGTTTATGGAGAGACCCAGTACTTC
TRBV7-2,-,TRBD1,TRBJ1-5,CASSSDRGNQPQHF,TGTGCCAGCAGCTCAGACAGGGGCAATCAGCCCCAGCATTTT
TRBV11-3,-,TRBD1,TRBJ2-2,CASSGRMTGGGTGELFF,TGTGCCAGCAGCGGAAGAATGACAGGGGGCGGTACCGGGGAGCTGTTTTTT
TRBV9,once,-,TRBJ2-3,CASSVEAGAIADTQYF,TGTGCCAGCAGCGTAGAGGCAGGGGCGATTGCAGATACGCAGTATTTT
TRBV7-2,-,TRBD1,TRBJ1-6,CASSSARQGNSPLHF,TGTGCCAGCAGCTCCGCTAGACAGGGTAATTCACCCCTCCACTTT
TRBV10-3,-,-,TRBJ2-7,CAISEGAGVYYEQYF,TGTGCCATCAGTGAGGGGGCAGGGGTTTACTACGAGCAGTACTTC
TRBV3-1/TRBV3-2,-,-,TRBJ2-6,CASSQDWANSGANVLTF,TGTGCCAGCAGCCAAGACTGGGCCAACTCTGGGGCCAACGTCCTGACTTTC
TRBV7-9,-,-,TRBJ2-6,CASSSSGGANVLTF,TGTGCCAGCAGCTCCTCAGGCGGGGCCAACGTCCTGACTTTC
TRBV5-1,-,-,TRBJ1-4,CASSLAPEGEKLFF,TGCGCCAGCAGCTTGGCCCCTGAGGGAGAGAAACTGTTTTTT
TRBV27,-,TRBD1,TRBJ1-6,CASSLGQGVVLHF,TGTGCCAGCAGTTTAGGGCAGGGGGTTGTGCTCCACTTT
TRBV3-1/TRBV3-2,once,-,TRBJ2-7,CAYRFSEGTQYF,TGTGCCTACCGCTTCTCCGAGGGGACGCAGTACTTC
TRBV5-4,-,TRBD2,TRBJ2-3,CASSLAGGADTQYF,TGTGCCAGCAGCTTGGCGGGGGGGGCAGATACGCAGTATTTT
TRBV5-4,-,TRBD1,TRBJ2-5,CASSLAPGTGQETQYF,TGTGCCAGCAGCTTAGCCCCCGGGACAGGGCAGGAGACCCAGTACTTC
TRBV29-1,-,-,TRBJ2-7,CSVGSVGSYEQYF,TGCAGCGTTGGATCTGTAGGCTCCTACGAGCAGTACTTC
TRBV2,-,-,TRBJ1-1,CASTGIWWQGNTEAFF,TGTGCCAGCACGGGAATCTGGTGGCAGGGGAACACTGAAGCTTTCTTT
TRBV4-3,-,-,TRBJ2-3,CASSQAATEADTQYF,TGCGCCAGCAGCCAAGCCGCCACGGAGGCAGATACGCAGTATTTT
TRBV10-3,-,TRBD2,TRBJ2-7,CAIRSSGGSYEQYF,TGTGCCATCAGATCTAGCGGGGGATCCTACGAGCAGTACTTC